This T cell receptor (beta chain) was recorded in a study of T cell responses to AZD1222 COVID-19 vaccine. The study, taken as a whole, reports: White British ancestry dominated among donors, who included more females, and clonal diversity was possibly underestimated.

Data came from immunoSEQ multiplex PCR; TCRdb stores just in-frame clones and leaves some out. Among some 54,000 clones, about 85% were seen once, and the ten largest hold roughly 3.9%. Turning to this clone: Its antigen is undetermined.

From germline, CDR1 is MNHEY and CDR2 SVGAGI. V shed 0 bases and J shed 3 bases, with 12 bases lying between them. This CDR3 is 15 amino acids long. This receptor was obtained from an adult in good health. The J gene is TRBJ2-7, the V gene TRBV6-5; weak D call: TRBD1 (6 bases). The input for sequencing was peripheral blood, taken on day 0 of AZD1222 vaccination. CDR3 protein: CASSYSGGRVYEQYF. CDR3 bases: TGTGCCAGCAGTTACTCAGGGGGTAGGGTCTACGAGCAGTACTTC.